These 25 T cell receptor beta chains came from one sample sequenced in a study of T cell responses to AZD1222 COVID-19 vaccine. Data came from immunoSEQ multiplex PCR; TCRdb stores just in-frame clones and leaves some out. The data contain 150,000 or so clones, about 91% of them singletons. The specimen comprised peripheral blood, sampled 28 days after the second AZD1222 dose. These receptors were collected from an adult who received the AZD1222 COVID-19 vaccine.

For this clone: Other nucleotide sequences from this sample produce the same CDR3. The CDR3 DNA sequence: TGTGCCAGCAGTTCGACGGGGGGGTCCTACAATGAGCAGTTCTTC. Its translation is CASSSTGGSYNEQFF. The rearrangement links TRBV6-5 to TRBJ2-1, with 8 bases aligning to TRBD2. Germline V gene data show CDR1 as MNHEY and CDR2 as SVGAGI. Trimming cost V 4 bases and J 1 base; bases outside gene matches: 3. The CDR3 consists of 15 residues.

This clone was observed once. The chain employs TRBV11-3 and TRBJ2-7, with D tentatively TRBD1 or TRBD2 (5 bases each). Germline CDR1 reads SGHNT; CDR2 reads YENEEA. Trimming shortened V by 5 bases and J by 5 bases, and 16 bases separated the two germline ends. This CDR3 is 14 amino acids long. This chain's CDR3 is CASSPRGRNDEQYF. DNA for the CDR3: TGTGCCAGCAGCCCCCGGGGACGGAACGACGAGCAGTACTTC.

The chain's CDR3 is CASRGQGASDTQYF. The DNA for the CDR3 is TGCGCCAGCAGGGGACAGGGGGCATCGGATACGCAGTATTTT. The rearrangement links TRBV5-1 to TRBJ2-3, with 12 bases matching TRBD1. This CDR3 has 14 residues. Losses at the gene ends were 5 bases for V and 6 bases for J; bases not matched to a gene: 4. Germline loops: CDR1 SGHRS, CDR2 YFSETQ. The whole variable domain, filled in from reference TRBV5-1 and TRBJ2-3, reads KAGVTQTPRYLIKTRGQQVTLSCSPISGHRSVSWYQQTPGQGLQFLFEYFSETQRNKGNFPGRFSGRQFSNSRSEMNVSTLELGDSALYLCASRGQGASDTQYFGPGTRLTVL.

The chain carries TRBV12-3 or TRBV12-4 and TRBJ2-3; D remains ambiguous. The CDR3 spans 11 residues. Deletions cut 3 bases from V and 13 bases from J, with 11 bases between. CDR3 in amino acids: CASSFGFPKYF. DNA of the CDR3: TGTGCCAGCAGTTTTGGATTTCCCAAGTATTTT.

The chain combines TRBV5-1 with TRBJ2-3; no clear D gene. Germline CDR1 SGHRS, CDR2 YFSETQ. The CDR3 has 14 residues. The V gene lost 2 bases and the J gene lost 1 base, with 8 bases spanning the gap. CDR3 in DNA: TGCGCCAGCAGCTTAGGCAGCCGCACAGATACGCAGTATTTT. Its protein product is CASSLGSRTDTQYF.

This chain joins TRBV29-1 and TRBJ2-5, with D uncertain. The germline V gene encodes CDR1 SQVTM and CDR2 ANQGSEA. CDR3 length: 9 amino acids. Deletions cut 7 bases from V and 0 bases from J, with 0 bases between. CDR3: CSDQETQYF. The CDR3 DNA reads as TGCAGCGACCAAGAGACCCAGTACTTC.

This CDR3 reads CASSLLTTDTQYF. In DNA form, the CDR3 reads TGTGCCAGCAGTTTGTTAACCACAGATACGCAGTATTTT. The V call is TRBV12-3 or TRBV12-4, the J call TRBJ2-3; unclear D gene. The length of the CDR3 is 13 residues. Trimming cost V 3 bases and J 2 bases, with 6 bases left between them.

V is TRBV12-3 or TRBV12-4 and J is TRBJ1-5, with D uncertain. The CDR3 sequence is 13 residues long. The V gene lost 6 bases and the J gene lost 2 bases, with 8 bases spanning the gap. The DNA for the CDR3 is TGTGCCAGCAGGGGTACAGGCAATCAGCCCCAGCATTTT. Translated, it gives CASRGTGNQPQHF.

V usage is TRBV19 and J usage is TRBJ1-1, with 7 bases identical to TRBD1. The J segment lost 7 bases and the V segment lost 2 bases, leaving 4 bases of the junction unmatched. This CDR3 is 13 amino acids long. Germline V gene data show CDR1 as LNHDA and CDR2 as SQIVND (reference sequence). This CDR3 reads CASSISWDSEAFF. The CDR3, as DNA: TGTGCCAGTAGTATAAGCTGGGACAGTGAAGCTTTCTTT.

This clone showed up just once. V is TRBV4-3 and J is TRBJ2-7, with TRBD1 matching over 7 bases. From germline, CDR1 is LGHNA and CDR2 YSLEER. The CDR3 runs 17 residues. Germline trimming cut 4 bases from V and 6 bases from J; bases unmatched to any gene: 18. CDR3 residues: CASSPAPWTGGYTEQYF. The CDR3 nucleotides are TGCGCCAGCAGCCCCGCCCCCTGGACAGGCGGTTACACCGAGCAGTACTTC.

The rearrangement links TRBV5-4 to TRBJ1-2, with a possible D match to TRBD1 (6 bases). Germline CDR1 and CDR2: SGHNT and YYREEE (reference sequence). V was pared by 3 bases and J by 8 bases, with 14 bases between. CDR3 length: 13 residues. The CDR3 region has the DNA TGTGCCAGCAGCTCACAGGGTCGTGGCGGCTACACCTTC. This sequence encodes CASSSQGRGGYTF. The complete variable domain, with remaining parts taken from reference TRBV5-4 and TRBJ1-2, reads ETGVTQSPTHLIKTRGQQVTLRCSSQSGHNTVSWYQQALGQGPQFIFQYYREEENGRGNFPPRFSGLQFPNYSSELNVNALELDDSALYLCASSSQGRGGYTFGSGTRLTVV.

V is TRBV27 and J is TRBJ1-4; D possibly corresponds to TRBD1 (6 bases). The CDR3 contains 14 residues. Trimming shortened V by 2 bases and J by 7 bases, and 11 bases separated the two germline ends. The germline V gene encodes CDR1 MNHEY and CDR2 SMNVEV (reference sequence). The CDR3 region has the DNA TGTGCCAGCAGTTTAGGGGGGCTCGGTGAAAAACTGTTTTTT. It encodes CASSLGGLGEKLFF.

The table lists this clone with a count of one. The J gene is TRBJ1-2, the V gene TRBV19; 9 nucleotides align to TRBD1. V lost 5 bases, J lost 7 bases, and 5 bases stayed unmatched. The CDR3 has 13 residues. CDR1 and CDR2 from the germline V gene are LNHDA and SQIVND (reference sequence). The CDR3 sequence is CASSGDRESGYTF. The CDR3 DNA is TGTGCCAGTAGTGGGGACAGGGAAAGTGGCTACACCTTC.

This clone came up many times. The CDR3 bases are TGTGCCAGCAGTGACGGGGATGCAGATACGCAGTATTTT. Residues: CASSDGDADTQYF. V gene TRBV6-4 combines with J gene TRBJ2-3, with D uncertain. V lost 2 bases and J 4 bases, leaving 7 bases between the germline ends. This CDR3 is 13 amino acids long. Germline loops: CDR1 MRHNA, CDR2 SNTAGT.

This sequence joins TRBV6-4 and TRBJ2-2, with unresolved D. V was pared by 4 bases and J by 3 bases, with 12 bases between. The CDR3 covers 15 residues. Germline-derived CDR1 and CDR2 are MRHNA and SNTAGT. CDR3 DNA: TGTGCCAGCAGTGTATCCTCGGCTGACACCGGGGAGCTGTTTTTT. Translated: CASSVSSADTGELFF.

This clone was counted only a few times. The chain joins TRBV4-2 to TRBJ2-7; D ambiguous. CDR1 and CDR2 from the germline V gene are LGHNA and YNFKEQ. V lost 4 bases and J 4 bases, leaving 8 bases between the germline ends. The CDR3 is made up of 12 amino acids. The chain's CDR3 is CASSLESYEQYF. Here the CDR3 DNA reads TGTGCCAGCAGCCTAGAGAGTTACGAGCAGTACTTC.

The chain joins TRBV6-4 to TRBJ1-4; 7 nucleotides line up with TRBD1. The CDR3 length is 19 residues. The germline V gene encodes CDR1 MRHNA and CDR2 SNTAGT. Unmatched junction bases numbered 16, after V lost 6 bases and J lost 0 bases. This CDR3 reads CASRSLDGQDPATNEKLFF. The CDR3 DNA follows: TGTGCCAGCAGATCACTTGATGGACAGGACCCCGCAACTAATGAAAAACTGTTTTTT.

The chain employs TRBV19 and TRBJ1-2, with 7 bases identical to TRBD1. V lost 5 bases to trimming and J lost 8 bases; unmatched junction nucleotides: 5. Germline V lookup: CDR1 LNHDA, CDR2 SQIVND (reference sequence). The CDR3 is 12 amino acids. The CDR3 nucleotides read TGTGCCAGTAGTTTTACAGGGGTCGGCTACACCTTC. It is translated as CASSFTGVGYTF. Filled out from reference TRBV19 and TRBJ1-2, the complete variable domain reads DGGITQSPKYLFRKEGQNVTLSCEQNLNHDAMYWYRQDPGQGLRLIYYSQIVNDFQKGDIAEGYSVSREKKESFPLTVTSAQKNPTAFYLCASSFTGVGYTFGSGTRLTVV.

V gene TRBV7-2 combines with J gene TRBJ2-1; 10 bases are shared with TRBD2. After removal of 1 base from V and 5 bases from J, the junction contained 5 bases not matched to a gene. There are 16 residues in the CDR3. CDR1 SGHTA and CDR2 FQGNSA come from the germline V gene. The CDR3 DNA reads TGTGCCAGCAGCTTAGTCCCTAGCGGGAGAAACAATGAGCAGTTCTTC. Translation: CASSLVPSGRNNEQFF.

This rearrangement joins TRBV7-2 to TRBJ1-4; D gene unclear. The germline V gene encodes CDR1 SGHTA and CDR2 FQGNSA. Trimming took off 3 bases at V and 8 bases at J, with 19 bases between the two ends. The length of the CDR3 is 16 residues. CDR3 in amino acids: CASSLNRATDPEKLFF. The DNA of the CDR3 is TGTGCCAGCAGCTTGAACCGGGCGACTGACCCCGAAAAACTGTTTTTT.

V gene TRBV6-2 or TRBV6-3 combines with J gene TRBJ2-1, with 13 nucleotides matching TRBD2. This CDR3 region has 20 residues. The V gene end was trimmed by 6 bases and the J gene end by 12 bases; junction bases not matched to a gene: 26. Per the germline V gene, CDR1 is MNHEY and CDR2 is SVGEGT. In DNA, the CDR3 is TGTGCCAGCAGCCACCAAACGAAGACTAGCGGGAGGCCCAACCTGAGGTTGCAGTTCTTC. Its translation: CASSHQTKTSGRPNLRLQFF.

The J gene is TRBJ1-1, the V gene TRBV27; D remains unclear. Germline CDR1 is MNHEY and CDR2 is SMNVEV (reference sequence). Trimming shortened V by 5 bases and J by 10 bases, and 14 bases separated the two germline ends. CDR3 length: 12 residues. The DNA for the CDR3 is TGTGCCAGCAGTCAAGGACGAGACGCAGCTTTCTTT. This sequence encodes CASSQGRDAAFF.

The chain is built from TRBV12-3 or TRBV12-4 and TRBJ1-6; D gene unclear. CDR3 length equals 13 residues. Deletions cut 3 bases from V and 7 bases from J, with 7 bases between. The chain's CDR3 is CASSLAGNSPLHF. The CDR3 nucleotides read TGTGCCAGCAGTTTGGCGGGAAATTCACCCCTCCACTTT.

The chain employs TRBV14 and TRBJ2-7; 9 positions agree with TRBD1. Trimming took 1 base from V and 4 from J; bases not matched to a gene: 8. The length of the CDR3 is 16 residues. Germline V gives CDR1 SGHDN, CDR2 FVKESK. CDR3 protein: CASSQGEPGQGYEQYF. In nucleotides, the CDR3 is TGTGCCAGCAGCCAAGGGGAACCGGGACAGGGATACGAGCAGTACTTC.

This clone has a single count. The chain employs TRBV19 and TRBJ2-3; D is undetermined. CDR1 is LNHDA, CDR2 SQIVND, per germline (reference sequence). V was clipped by 2 bases and J by 0 bases, with 9 bases between them. This CDR3 is built from 15 residues. The CDR3 nucleotides read TGTGCCAGTAGTATAATGGCGTCTAGCACAGATACGCAGTATTTT. The encoded protein is CASSIMASSTDTQYF.